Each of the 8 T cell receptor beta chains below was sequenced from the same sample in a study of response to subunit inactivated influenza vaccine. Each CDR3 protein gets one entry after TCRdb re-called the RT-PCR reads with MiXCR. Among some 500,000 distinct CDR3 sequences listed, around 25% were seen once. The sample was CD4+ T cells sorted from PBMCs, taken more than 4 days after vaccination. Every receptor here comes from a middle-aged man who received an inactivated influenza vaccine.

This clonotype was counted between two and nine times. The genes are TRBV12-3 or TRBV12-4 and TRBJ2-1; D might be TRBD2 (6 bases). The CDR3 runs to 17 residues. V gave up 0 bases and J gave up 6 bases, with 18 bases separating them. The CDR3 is CASSLAFGGAASNEQFF. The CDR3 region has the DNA TGTGCCAGCAGTTTAGCGTTCGGCGGGGCCGCTTCCAATGAGCAGTTCTTC.

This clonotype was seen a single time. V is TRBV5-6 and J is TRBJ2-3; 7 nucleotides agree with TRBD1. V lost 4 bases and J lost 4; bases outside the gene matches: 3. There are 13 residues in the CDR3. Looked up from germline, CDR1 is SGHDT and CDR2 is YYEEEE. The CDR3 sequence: CASSITGADTQYF. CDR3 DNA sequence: TGTGCCAGCAGCATCACAGGGGCAGATACGCAGTATTTT.

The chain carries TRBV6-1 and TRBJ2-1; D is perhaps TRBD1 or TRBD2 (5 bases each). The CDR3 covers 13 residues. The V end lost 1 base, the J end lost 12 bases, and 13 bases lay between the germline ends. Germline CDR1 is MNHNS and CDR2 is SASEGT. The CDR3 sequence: CASSEVSSTGQFF. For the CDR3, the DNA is TGTGCCAGCAGTGAAGTTTCTAGCACAGGGCAGTTCTTC.

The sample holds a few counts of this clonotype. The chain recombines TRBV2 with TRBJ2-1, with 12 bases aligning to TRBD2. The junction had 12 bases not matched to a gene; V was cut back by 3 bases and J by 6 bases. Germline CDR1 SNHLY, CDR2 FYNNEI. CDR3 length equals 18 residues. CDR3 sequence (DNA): TGTGCCAGCAGTGATGTAGTCATGACTAGCGGGGGCCGCAATGAGCAGTTCTTC. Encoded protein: CASSDVVMTSGGRNEQFF.

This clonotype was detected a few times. CDR3 loop: CSARDPRLAGAADTQYF. The DNA for the CDR3 is TGCAGTGCTAGAGATCCCCGACTAGCGGGAGCCGCAGATACGCAGTATTTT. This chain joins TRBV20-1 and TRBJ2-3; TRBD2 matches at 12 bases. CDR3 size: 17 residues. Germline values: CDR1 DFQATT, CDR2 SNEGSKA (reference sequence). The J segment lost 4 bases and the V segment lost 0 bases, leaving 8 bases of the junction unmatched.

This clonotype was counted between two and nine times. The CDR3 region has the DNA TGCGCCAGCAGCTTGAGGACAGGGATCCCTCACACCGGGGAGCTGTTTTTT. Residues: CASSLRTGIPHTGELFF. This chain links TRBV5-1 with TRBJ2-2, with 8 bases matching TRBD1. V lost 1 base, J lost 3 bases, and 8 bases stayed unmatched. The germline V gene has CDR1 SGHRS and CDR2 YFSETQ. This CDR3 has 17 amino acids. The complete variable domain, with remaining parts taken from reference TRBV5-1 and TRBJ2-2, reads KAGVTQTPRYLIKTRGQQVTLSCSPISGHRSVSWYQQTPGQGLQFLFEYFSETQRNKGNFPGRFSGRQFSNSRSEMNVSTLELGDSALYLCASSLRTGIPHTGELFFGEGSRLTVL.

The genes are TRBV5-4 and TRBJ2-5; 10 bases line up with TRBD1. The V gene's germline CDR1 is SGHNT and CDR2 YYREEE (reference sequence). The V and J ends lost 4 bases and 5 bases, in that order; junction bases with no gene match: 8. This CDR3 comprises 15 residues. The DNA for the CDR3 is TGTGCCAGCAGCCCCTCGACAGGGGGCGGCGAGACCCAGTACTTC. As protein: CASSPSTGGGETQYF.

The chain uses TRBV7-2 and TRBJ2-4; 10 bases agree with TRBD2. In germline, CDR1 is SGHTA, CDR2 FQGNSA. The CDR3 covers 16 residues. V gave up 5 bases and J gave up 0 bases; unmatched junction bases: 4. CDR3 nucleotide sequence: TGTGCCAGCAGCCTTAGCGGGGGGCTAGCCAAAAACATTCAGTACTTC. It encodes CASSLSGGLAKNIQYF.